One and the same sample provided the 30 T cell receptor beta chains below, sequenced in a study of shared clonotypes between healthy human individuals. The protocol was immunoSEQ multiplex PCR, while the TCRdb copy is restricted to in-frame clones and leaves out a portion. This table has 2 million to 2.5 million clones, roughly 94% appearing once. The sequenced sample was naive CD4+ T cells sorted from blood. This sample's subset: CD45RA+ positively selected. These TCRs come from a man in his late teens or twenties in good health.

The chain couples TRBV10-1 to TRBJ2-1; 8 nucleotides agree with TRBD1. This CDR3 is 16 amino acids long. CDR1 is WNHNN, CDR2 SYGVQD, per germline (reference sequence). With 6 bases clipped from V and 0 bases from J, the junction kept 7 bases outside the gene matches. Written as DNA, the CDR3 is TGCGCCAGCAGAGCCGGACAGGGCAGCTCCTACAATGAGCAGTTCTTC. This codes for CASRAGQGSSYNEQFF.

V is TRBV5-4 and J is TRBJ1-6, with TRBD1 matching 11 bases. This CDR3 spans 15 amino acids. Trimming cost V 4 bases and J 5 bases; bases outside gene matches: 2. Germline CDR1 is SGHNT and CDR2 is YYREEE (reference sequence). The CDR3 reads CASSPGQGDNSPLHF. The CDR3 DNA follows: TGTGCCAGCAGCCCGGGACAGGGGGATAATTCACCCCTCCACTTT.

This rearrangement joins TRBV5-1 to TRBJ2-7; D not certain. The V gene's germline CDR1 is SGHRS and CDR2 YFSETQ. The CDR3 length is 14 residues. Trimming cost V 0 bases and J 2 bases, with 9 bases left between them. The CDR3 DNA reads TGCGCCAGCAGCTTGGCAACAGATCCCTACGAGCAGTACTTC. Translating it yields CASSLATDPYEQYF.

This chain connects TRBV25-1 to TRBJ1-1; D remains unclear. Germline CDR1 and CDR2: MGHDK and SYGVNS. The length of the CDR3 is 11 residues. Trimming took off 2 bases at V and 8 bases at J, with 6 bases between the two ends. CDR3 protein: CASSELREAFF. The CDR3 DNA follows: TGTGCCAGCAGTGAACTCCGCGAAGCTTTCTTT.

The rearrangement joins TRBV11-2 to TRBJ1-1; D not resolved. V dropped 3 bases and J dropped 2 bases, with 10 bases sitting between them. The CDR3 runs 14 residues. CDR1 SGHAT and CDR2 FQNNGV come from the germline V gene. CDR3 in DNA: TGTGCCAGCAGCTTCGCAGGAGGAAACACTGAAGCTTTCTTT. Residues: CASSFAGGNTEAFF.

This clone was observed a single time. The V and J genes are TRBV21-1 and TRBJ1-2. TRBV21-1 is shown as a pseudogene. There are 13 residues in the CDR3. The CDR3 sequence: CASSKGDGYGYTF. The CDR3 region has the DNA TGTGCCAGCAGCAAAGGCGACGGTTATGGCTACACCTTC.

The CDR3 bases are TGCAGTGCTAGCGACGGGGTTAGCTACACCTTC. This codes for CSASDGVSYTF. This chain connects TRBV20-1 to TRBJ1-2; no firm D call. Germline CDR1 and CDR2: DFQATT and SNEGSKA (reference sequence). The V end was cut by 3 bases, the J end by 9 bases, with 11 bases between. This CDR3 has 11 residues.

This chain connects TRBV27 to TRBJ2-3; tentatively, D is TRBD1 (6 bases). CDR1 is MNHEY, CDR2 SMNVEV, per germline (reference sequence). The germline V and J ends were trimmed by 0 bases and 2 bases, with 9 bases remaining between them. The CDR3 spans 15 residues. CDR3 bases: TGTGCCAGCAGTTTATCCAACAGGGCCACAGATACGCAGTATTTT. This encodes CASSLSNRATDTQYF.

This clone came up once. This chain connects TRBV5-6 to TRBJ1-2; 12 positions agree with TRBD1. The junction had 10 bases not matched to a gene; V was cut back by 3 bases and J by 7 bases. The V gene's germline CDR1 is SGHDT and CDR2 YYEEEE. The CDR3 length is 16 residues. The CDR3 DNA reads TGTGCCAGCAGCTATCTCGGAGGGACAGGGGGCAGTGGCTACACCTTC. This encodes CASSYLGGTGGSGYTF.

CDR3 loop: CASASGLNLLPGTDTQYF. The CDR3 DNA reads TGTGCCTCTGCTTCGGGACTCAACCTTCTACCTGGCACAGATACGCAGTATTTT. The J gene is TRBJ2-3, the V gene TRBV30, with a weak D call TRBD2 (6 bases). The ends were cut back, 7 bases at V and 1 base at J, with 27 bases in the middle. The CDR3 runs to 18 residues. Germline assignment: CDR1 GTSNPN and CDR2 SVGIG (reference sequence).

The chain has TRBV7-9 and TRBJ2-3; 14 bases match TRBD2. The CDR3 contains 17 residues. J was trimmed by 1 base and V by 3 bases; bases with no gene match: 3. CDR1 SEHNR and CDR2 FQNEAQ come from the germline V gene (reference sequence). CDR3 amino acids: CASSFKTSGGGTDTQYF. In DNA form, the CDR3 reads TGTGCCAGCAGCTTCAAGACTAGCGGGGGGGGCACAGATACGCAGTATTTT.

CDR3 amino acids: CASSNGLAGAREQYF. The CDR3 DNA reads as TGTGCCAGCAGCAACGGACTAGCGGGAGCTAGGGAGCAGTACTTC. This chain links TRBV6-5 with TRBJ2-7, with 13 bases identical to TRBD2. The germline V gene has CDR1 MNHEY and CDR2 SVGAGI. The ends lost 6 bases at V and 7 bases at J; junction bases unmatched: 9. The CDR3 has 15 residues.

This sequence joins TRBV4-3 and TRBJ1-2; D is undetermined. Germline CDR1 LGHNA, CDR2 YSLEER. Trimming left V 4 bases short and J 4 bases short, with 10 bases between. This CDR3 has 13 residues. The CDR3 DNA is TGCGCCAGCAGCCTCCAAGGATCCTATGGCTACACCTTC. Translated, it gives CASSLQGSYGYTF.

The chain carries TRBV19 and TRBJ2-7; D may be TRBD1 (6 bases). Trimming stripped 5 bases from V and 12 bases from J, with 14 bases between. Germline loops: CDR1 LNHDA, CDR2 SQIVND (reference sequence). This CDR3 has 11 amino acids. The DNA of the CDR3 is TGTGCCAGTAGTTCCGGACAGCATTGGTACTTC. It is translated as CASSSGQHWYF. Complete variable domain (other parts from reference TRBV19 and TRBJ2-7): DGGITQSPKYLFRKEGQNVTLSCEQNLNHDAMYWYRQDPGQGLRLIYYSQIVNDFQKGDIAEGYSVSREKKESFPLTVTSAQKNPTAFYLCASSSGQHWYFGPGTRLTVT.

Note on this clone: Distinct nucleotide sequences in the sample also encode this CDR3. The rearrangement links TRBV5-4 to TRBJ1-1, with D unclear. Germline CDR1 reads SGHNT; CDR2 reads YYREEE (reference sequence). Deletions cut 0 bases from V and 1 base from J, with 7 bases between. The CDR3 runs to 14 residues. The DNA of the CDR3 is TGTGCCAGCAGCTTGGAGGCAGCGAACACTGAAGCTTTCTTT. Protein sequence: CASSLEAANTEAFF. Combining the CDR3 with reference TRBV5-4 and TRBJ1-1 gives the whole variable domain ETGVTQSPTHLIKTRGQQVTLRCSSQSGHNTVSWYQQALGQGPQFIFQYYREEENGRGNFPPRFSGLQFPNYSSELNVNALELDDSALYLCASSLEAANTEAFFGQGTRLTVV.

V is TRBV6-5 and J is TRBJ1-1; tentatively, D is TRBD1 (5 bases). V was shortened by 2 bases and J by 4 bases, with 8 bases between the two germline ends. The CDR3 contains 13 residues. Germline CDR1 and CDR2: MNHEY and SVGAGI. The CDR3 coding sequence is TGTGCCAGCAGTTACACCAGGGTCACTGAAGCTTTCTTT. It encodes CASSYTRVTEAFF.

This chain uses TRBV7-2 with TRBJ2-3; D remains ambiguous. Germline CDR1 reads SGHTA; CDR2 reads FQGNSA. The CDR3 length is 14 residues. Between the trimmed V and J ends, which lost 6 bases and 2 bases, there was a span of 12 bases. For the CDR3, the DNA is TGTGCCAGCAGTGACGTCCCCTTCACAGATACGCAGTATTTT. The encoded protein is CASSDVPFTDTQYF.

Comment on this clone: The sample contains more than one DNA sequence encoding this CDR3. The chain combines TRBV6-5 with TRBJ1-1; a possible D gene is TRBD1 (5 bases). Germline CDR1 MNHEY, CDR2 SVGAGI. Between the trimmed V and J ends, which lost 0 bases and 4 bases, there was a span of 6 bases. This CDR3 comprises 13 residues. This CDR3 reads CASSYSGATEAFF. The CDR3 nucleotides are TGTGCCAGCAGTTACTCTGGGGCCACTGAAGCTTTCTTT.

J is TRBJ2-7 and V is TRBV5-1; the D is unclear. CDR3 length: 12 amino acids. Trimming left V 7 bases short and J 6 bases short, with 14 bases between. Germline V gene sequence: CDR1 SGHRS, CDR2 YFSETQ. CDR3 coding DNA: TGCGCCAGCTGGGATTTCCCGGGCGAGCAGTACTTC. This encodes CASWDFPGEQYF.

CDR3 sequence reads: CASRGGNTIYF. Here the CDR3 DNA reads TGTGCCAGCAGAGGCGGAAACACCATATATTTT. The V and J genes are TRBV25-1 and TRBJ1-3; D gene uncertain. CDR3 size: 11 residues. The V gene's germline CDR1 is MGHDK and CDR2 SYGVNS. V shed 6 bases and J shed 4 bases, with 4 bases lying between them.

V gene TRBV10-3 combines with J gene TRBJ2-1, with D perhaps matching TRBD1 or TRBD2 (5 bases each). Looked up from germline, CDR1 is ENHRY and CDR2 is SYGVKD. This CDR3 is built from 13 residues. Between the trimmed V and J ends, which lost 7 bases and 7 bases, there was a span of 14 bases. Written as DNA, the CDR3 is TGTGCCATCATGGTGGGGGATCGGAATGAGCAGTTCTTC. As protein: CAIMVGDRNEQFF.

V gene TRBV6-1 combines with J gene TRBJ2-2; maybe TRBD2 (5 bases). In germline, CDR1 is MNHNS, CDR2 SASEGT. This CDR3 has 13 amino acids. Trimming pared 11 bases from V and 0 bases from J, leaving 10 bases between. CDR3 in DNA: TGTGCCGGACGGGGAACGAACACCGGGGAGCTGTTTTTT. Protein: CAGRGTNTGELFF.

The CDR3, as DNA: TGCGCCAGCAGCCTCCAGGCGGGGGGCGCGTCAGAGCAGGGCTACACCTTC. Translating it yields CASSLQAGGASEQGYTF. V and J are TRBV5-1 and TRBJ1-2, with D possibly being TRBD1 (6 bases). The V gene's germline CDR1 is SGHRS and CDR2 YFSETQ. The V end lost 4 bases, the J end lost 8 bases, and 27 bases lay between the germline ends. The CDR3 spans 17 residues.

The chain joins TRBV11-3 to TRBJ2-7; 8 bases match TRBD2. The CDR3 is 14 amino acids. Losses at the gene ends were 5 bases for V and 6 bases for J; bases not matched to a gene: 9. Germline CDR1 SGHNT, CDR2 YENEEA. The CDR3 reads CASSPSGRLAEQYF. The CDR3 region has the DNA TGTGCCAGCAGCCCTAGCGGGCGGCTGGCCGAGCAGTACTTC.

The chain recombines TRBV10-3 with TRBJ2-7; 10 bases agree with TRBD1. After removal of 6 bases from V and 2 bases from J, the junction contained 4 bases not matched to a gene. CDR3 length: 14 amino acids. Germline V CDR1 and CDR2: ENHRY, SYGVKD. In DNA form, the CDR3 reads TGTGCCATCAGCGTGGGACAGGGGCCCTACGAGCAGTACTTC. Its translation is CAISVGQGPYEQYF.

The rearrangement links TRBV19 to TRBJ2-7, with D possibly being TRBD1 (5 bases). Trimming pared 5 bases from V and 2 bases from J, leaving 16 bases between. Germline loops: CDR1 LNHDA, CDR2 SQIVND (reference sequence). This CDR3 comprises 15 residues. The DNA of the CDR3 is TGTGCCAGTAGTGCAAGACAGACTTACCCCTACGAGCAGTACTTC. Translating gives CASSARQTYPYEQYF.

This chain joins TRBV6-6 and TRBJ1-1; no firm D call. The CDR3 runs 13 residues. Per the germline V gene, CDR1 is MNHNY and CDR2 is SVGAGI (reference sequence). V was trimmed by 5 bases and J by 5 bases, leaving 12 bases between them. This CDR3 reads CASSRLMGTEAFF. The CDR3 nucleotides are TGTGCCAGCAGTCGACTCATGGGGACTGAAGCTTTCTTT.

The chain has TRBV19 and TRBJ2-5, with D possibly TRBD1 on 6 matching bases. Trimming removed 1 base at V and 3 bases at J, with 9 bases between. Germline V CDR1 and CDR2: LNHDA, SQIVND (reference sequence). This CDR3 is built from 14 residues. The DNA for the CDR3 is TGTGCCAGTAGTATAGTCGACAGGAAAGAGACCCAGTACTTC. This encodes CASSIVDRKETQYF.

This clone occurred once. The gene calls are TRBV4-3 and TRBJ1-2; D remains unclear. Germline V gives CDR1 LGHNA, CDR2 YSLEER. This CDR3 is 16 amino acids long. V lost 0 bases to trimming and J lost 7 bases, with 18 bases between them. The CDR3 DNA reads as TGCGCCAGCAGCCAAGACAGAGGCACCCAGGTGATTGGCTACACCTTC. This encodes CASSQDRGTQVIGYTF.

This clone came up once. CDR3 bases: TGCAGCGGGACACACACAGATACGCAGTATTTT. It specifies CSGTHTDTQYF. The chain has TRBV29-1 and TRBJ2-3, with D perhaps matching TRBD1 (5 bases). Germline V CDR1 and CDR2: SQVTM, ANQGSEA. V was cut by 7 bases and J by 2 bases, with 7 bases left in between. The CDR3 contains 11 residues.